The clone carrying this T cell receptor (delta chain) was counted many times. This CDR3 has 22 residues. Germline V gives CDR1 TSWWSYY, CDR2 QGS. The V segment lost 0 bases and the J segment 0 bases; nucleotides outside the gene matches: 18. This specimen comes from a study of γδ T cells in repeated Plasmodium falciparum infection. Flow sorting of PBMC yielded separate Vgamma9/Vdelta2+ and Vdelta2-negative gammadelta T cell populations for bulk repertoire analysis. TCRdb re-called the multiplex PCR reads through CATT. Of about 89,000 delta-chain clones in the sample, over 1.3% were seen once. The receptor comes from a pool of human donors (malaria-infected and uninfected, not separated). Sequences were obtained from gamma-delta T cells from blood. V gene TRDV1 combines with J gene TRDJ1, with TRDD3 matching 11 bases. The CDR3 DNA is TGTGCTCTTGGGGAACTGACCAATGGGGGATACGCACCGATAAGGTACACCGATAAACTCATCTTT. It translates to CALGELTNGGYAPIRYTDKLIF.